The clone carrying this TCR beta chain was seen more than once but under ten times. Its antigen is currently unknown. This sample stems from a study of cytomegalovirus exposure and HLA in healthy donors. Whole-study context: One earlier analysis, a look at about 179 million T cells, found around 110 million unique TCR beta sequences. Study-level points and caveats: When a later analysis was performed, an Asian-associated ancestry cluster reportedly had fewer N-insertions than the roughly 700-donor mean. Later on, a genetic analysis was performed. It linked a missense variant in DCLRE1C with V- and J-gene trimming of TCR beta.

A multiplex PCR was run with 60 Vbeta primers and 13 Jbeta primers. The method was immunoSEQ multiplex PCR; TCRdb's version includes in-frame clones alone and lacks a portion of them. The sample yields approximately 110,000 clones, more than 60% seen once. This CDR3 spans 13 amino acids. Germline CDR1 and CDR2: LNHDA and SQIVND (reference sequence). The sequenced material came from PBMCs. The sequence derives from a woman between 35 and 50 years old in good health and CMV-seronegative. This chain connects TRBV19 to TRBJ2-5; maybe TRBD2 (5 bases). The DNA matches TRBJ2-7 better at its end, which makes the J call doubtful. Here the CDR3 DNA reads TGTGCCAGTACCCCAGCGGACCGGTACGAGCAGTACTTC. It yields the protein CASTPADRYEQYF.